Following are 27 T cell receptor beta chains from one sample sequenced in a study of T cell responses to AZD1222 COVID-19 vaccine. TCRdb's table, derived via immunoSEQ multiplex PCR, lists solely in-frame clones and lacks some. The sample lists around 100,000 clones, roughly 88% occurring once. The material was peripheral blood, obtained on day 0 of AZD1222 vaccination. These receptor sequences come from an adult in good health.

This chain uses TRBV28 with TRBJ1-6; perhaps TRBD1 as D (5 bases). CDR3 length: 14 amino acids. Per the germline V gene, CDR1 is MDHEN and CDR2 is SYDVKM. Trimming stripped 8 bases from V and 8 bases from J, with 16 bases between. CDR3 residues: CASSKGDRYSPLHF. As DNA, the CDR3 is TGTGCCAGCTCGAAAGGGGATAGGTATTCACCCCTCCACTTT.

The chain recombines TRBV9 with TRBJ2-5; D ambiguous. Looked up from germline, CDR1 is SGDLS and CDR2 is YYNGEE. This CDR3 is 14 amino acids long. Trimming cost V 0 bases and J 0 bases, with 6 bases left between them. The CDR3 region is CASSVVPNQETQYF. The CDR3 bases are TGTGCCAGCAGCGTAGTCCCCAACCAAGAGACCCAGTACTTC.

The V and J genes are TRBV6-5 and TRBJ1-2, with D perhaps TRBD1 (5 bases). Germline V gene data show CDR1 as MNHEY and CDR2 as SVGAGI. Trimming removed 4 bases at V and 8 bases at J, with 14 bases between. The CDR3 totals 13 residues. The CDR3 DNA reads TGTGCCAGCAGTTTAGCAGGGCCTCAGGGCTACACCTTC. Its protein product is CASSLAGPQGYTF.

The chain's CDR3 is CSVRTGGGETQYF. DNA for the CDR3: TGCAGCGTGCGGACAGGGGGCGGAGAGACCCAGTACTTC. V usage is TRBV29-1 and J usage is TRBJ2-5; 11 bases agree with TRBD1. This CDR3 is 13 amino acids long. Trimming cost V 6 bases and J 4 bases; bases outside gene matches: 4. Germline V gene data show CDR1 as SQVTM and CDR2 as ANQGSEA.

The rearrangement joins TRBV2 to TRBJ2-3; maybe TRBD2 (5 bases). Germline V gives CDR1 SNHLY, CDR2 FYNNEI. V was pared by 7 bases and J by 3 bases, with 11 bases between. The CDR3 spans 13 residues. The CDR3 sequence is CASMGGGTDTQYF. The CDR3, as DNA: TGTGCCAGCATGGGTGGAGGAACAGATACGCAGTATTTT.

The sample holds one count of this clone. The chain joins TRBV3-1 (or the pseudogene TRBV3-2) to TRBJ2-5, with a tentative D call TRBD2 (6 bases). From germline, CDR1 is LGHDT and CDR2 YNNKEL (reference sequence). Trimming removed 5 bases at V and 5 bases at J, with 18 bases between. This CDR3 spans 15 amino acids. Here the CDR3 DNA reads TGTGCCAGCAGCTCCCTAGCGATCCCCAGGGAGACCCAGTACTTC. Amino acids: CASSSLAIPRETQYF.

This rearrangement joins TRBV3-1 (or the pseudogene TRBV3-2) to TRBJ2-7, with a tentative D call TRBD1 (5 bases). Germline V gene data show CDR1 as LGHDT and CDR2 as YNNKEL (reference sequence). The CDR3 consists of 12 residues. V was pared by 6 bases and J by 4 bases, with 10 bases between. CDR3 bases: TGTGCCAGCAGTCCCCAGGGTTACGAGCAGTACTTC. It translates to CASSPQGYEQYF.

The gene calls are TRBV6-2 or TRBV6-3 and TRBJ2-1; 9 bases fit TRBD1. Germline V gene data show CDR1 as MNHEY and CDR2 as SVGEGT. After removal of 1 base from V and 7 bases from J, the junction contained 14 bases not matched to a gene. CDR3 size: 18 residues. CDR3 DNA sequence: TGTGCCAGCAGTTACTTCCACGGGACAGGGATTCTAGCTAATGAGCAGTTCTTC. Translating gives CASSYFHGTGILANEQFF.

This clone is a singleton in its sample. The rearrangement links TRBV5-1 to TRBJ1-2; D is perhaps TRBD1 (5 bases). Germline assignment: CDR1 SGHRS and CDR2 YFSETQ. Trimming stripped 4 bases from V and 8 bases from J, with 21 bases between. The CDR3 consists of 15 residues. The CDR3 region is CASSVSGTGAQGYTF. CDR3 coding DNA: TGCGCCAGCAGCGTGTCCGGGACGGGAGCTCAAGGCTACACCTTC.

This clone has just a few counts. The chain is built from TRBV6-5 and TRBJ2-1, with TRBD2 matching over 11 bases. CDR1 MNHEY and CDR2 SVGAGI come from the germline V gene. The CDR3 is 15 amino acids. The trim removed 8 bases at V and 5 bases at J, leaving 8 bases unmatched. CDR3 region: CASCTLAGGDNEQFF. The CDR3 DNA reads TGTGCCAGCTGCACGCTAGCGGGGGGCGACAATGAGCAGTTCTTC.

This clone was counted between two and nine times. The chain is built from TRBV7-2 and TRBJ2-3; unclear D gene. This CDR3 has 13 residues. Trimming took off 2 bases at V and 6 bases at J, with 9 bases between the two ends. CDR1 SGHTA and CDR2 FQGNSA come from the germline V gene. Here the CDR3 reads CASSLPPRDTQYF. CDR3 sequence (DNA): TGTGCCAGCAGCTTACCCCCAAGGGATACGCAGTATTTT.

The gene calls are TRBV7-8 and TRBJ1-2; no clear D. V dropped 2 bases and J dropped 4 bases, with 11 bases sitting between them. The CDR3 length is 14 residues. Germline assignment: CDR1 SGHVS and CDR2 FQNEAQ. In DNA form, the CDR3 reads TGTGCCAGCAGCTTAACAGAGGAAGGCTATGGCTACACCTTC. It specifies CASSLTEEGYGYTF.

The CDR3 DNA reads as TGTGCCAGCAGCCGCGGGGGGGTGGGAAACACCATATATTTT. It yields the protein CASSRGGVGNTIYF. The chain has TRBV4-2 and TRBJ1-3; TRBD1 might be the D (5 bases). The V and J ends lost 4 bases and 4 bases respectively, with 11 bases between them. The CDR3 totals 14 residues. The germline V gene encodes CDR1 LGHNA and CDR2 YNFKEQ.

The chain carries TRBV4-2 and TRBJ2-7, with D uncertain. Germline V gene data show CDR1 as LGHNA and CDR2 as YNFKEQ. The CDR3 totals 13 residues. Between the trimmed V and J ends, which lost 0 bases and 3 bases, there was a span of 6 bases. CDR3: CASSQDQFYEQYF. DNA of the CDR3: TGTGCCAGCAGCCAAGATCAGTTCTACGAGCAGTACTTC.

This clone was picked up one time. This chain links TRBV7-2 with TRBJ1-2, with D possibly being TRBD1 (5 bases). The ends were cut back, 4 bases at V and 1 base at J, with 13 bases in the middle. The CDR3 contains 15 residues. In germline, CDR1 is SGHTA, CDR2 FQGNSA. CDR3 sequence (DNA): TGTGCCAGCAGCTCACGAAAAAGGGGTAACTATGGCTACACCTTC. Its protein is CASSSRKRGNYGYTF.

CDR3 sequence (DNA): TGTGCCAGCAGTGAACAGGGGAAGGGCCTCCGCGGGGAGACCCAGTACTTC. It codes for CASSEQGKGLRGETQYF. V gene TRBV27 combines with J gene TRBJ2-5; 7 nucleotides line up with TRBD1. Germline CDR1 and CDR2: MNHEY and SMNVEV (reference sequence). The CDR3 runs 17 residues. V lost 5 bases to trimming and J lost 5 bases; unmatched junction nucleotides: 17.

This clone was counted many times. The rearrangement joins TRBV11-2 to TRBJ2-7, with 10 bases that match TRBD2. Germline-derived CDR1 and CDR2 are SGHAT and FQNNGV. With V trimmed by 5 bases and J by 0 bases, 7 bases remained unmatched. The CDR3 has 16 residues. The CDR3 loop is CASSPSSGGSSYEQYF. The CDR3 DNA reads TGTGCCAGCAGCCCATCTAGCGGGGGATCCTCCTACGAGCAGTACTTC.

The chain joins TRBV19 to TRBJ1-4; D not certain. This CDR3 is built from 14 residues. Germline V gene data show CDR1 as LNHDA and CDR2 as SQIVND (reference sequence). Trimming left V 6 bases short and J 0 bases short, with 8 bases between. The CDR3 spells CASSWGATNEKLFF. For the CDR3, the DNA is TGTGCCAGTAGCTGGGGAGCAACTAATGAAAAACTGTTTTTT.

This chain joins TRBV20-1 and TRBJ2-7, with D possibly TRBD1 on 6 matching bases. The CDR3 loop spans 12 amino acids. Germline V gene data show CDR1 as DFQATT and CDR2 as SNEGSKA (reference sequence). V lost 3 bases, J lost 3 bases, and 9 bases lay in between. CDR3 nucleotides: TGCAGTGCTAGTCCAGGGGTCTACGAGCAGTACTTC. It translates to CSASPGVYEQYF.

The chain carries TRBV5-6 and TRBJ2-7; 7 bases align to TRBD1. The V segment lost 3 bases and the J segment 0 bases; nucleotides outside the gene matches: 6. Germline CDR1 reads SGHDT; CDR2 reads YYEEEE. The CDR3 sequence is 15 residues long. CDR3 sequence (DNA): TGTGCCAGCAGCTCCCCCGGGACAGACTCCTACGAGCAGTACTTC. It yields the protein CASSSPGTDSYEQYF.

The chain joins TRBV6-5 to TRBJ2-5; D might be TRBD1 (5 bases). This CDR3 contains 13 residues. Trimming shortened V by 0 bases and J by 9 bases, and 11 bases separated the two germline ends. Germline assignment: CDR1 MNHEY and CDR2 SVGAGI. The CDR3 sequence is CASSYSREGAQYF. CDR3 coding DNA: TGTGCCAGCAGTTACTCCAGGGAAGGGGCCCAGTACTTC.

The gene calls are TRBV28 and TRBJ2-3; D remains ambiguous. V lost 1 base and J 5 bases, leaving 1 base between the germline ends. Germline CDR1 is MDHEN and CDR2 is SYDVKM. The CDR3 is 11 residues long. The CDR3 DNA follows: TGTGCCAGCAGTTTATTAGATACGCAGTATTTT. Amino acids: CASSLLDTQYF.

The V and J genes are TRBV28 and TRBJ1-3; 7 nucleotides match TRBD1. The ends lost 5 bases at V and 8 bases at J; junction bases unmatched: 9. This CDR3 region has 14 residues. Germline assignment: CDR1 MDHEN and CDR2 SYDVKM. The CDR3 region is CASSLIRGGDTIYF. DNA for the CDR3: TGTGCCAGCAGTCTAATCAGGGGGGGAGACACCATATATTTT. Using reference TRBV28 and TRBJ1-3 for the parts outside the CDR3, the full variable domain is DVKVTQSSRYLVKRTGEKVFLECVQDMDHENMFWYRQDPGLGLRLIYFSYDVKMKEKGDIPEGYSVSREKKERFSLILESASTNQTSMYLCASSLIRGGDTIYFGEGSWLTVV.

CDR3: CASMGGAASTFYQPQHF. The DNA for the CDR3 is TGTGCCAGCATGGGAGGGGCCGCTTCCACCTTTTATCAGCCCCAGCATTTT. The chain uses TRBV7-8 and TRBJ1-5; D might be TRBD1 (5 bases). The germline V and J ends were trimmed by 7 bases and 5 bases, with 24 bases remaining between them. The germline CDR1 and CDR2 sequences are SGHVS and FQNEAQ. The CDR3 contains 17 residues.

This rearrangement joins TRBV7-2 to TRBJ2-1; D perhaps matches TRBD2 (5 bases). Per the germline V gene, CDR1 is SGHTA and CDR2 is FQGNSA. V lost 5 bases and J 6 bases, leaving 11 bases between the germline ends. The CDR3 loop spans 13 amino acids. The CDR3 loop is CASSPGISNEQFF. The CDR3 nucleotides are TGTGCCAGCAGCCCCGGGATATCCAATGAGCAGTTCTTC. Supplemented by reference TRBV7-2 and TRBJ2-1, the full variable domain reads GAGVSQSPSNKVTEKGKDVELRCDPISGHTALYWYRQSLGQGLEFLIYFQGNSAPDKSGLPSDRFSAERTGGSVSTLTIQRTQQEDSAVYLCASSPGISNEQFFGPGTRLTVL.

The CDR3 spells CASSLDRKPEQYF. The DNA of the CDR3 is TGTGCCAGCAGCTTGGACAGAAAACCGGAGCAGTACTTC. V is TRBV5-4 and J is TRBJ2-7; D call uncertain. Germline CDR1 reads SGHNT; CDR2 reads YYREEE (reference sequence). V lost 0 bases, J lost 7 bases, and 11 bases lay in between. The CDR3 is made up of 13 amino acids.

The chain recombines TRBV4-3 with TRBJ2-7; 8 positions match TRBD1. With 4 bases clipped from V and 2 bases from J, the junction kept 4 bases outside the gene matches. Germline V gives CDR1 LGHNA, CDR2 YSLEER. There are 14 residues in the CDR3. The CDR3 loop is CASSLGTGPYEQYF. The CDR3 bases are TGCGCCAGCAGCCTTGGGACAGGACCCTACGAGCAGTACTTC.